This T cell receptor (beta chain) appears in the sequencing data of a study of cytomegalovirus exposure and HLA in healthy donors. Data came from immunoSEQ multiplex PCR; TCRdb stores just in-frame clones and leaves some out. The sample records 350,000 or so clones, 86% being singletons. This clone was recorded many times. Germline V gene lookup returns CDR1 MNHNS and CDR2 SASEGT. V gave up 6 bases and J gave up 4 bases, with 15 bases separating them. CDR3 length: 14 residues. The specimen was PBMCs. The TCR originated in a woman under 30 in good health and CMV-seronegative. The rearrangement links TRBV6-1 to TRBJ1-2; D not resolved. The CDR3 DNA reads TGTGCCAGCAGCAGAGAGGGAGGACTCTATGGCTACACCTTC. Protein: CASSREGGLYGYTF.